This entry concerns a single TCR beta chain. Its antigen is unidentified. Within the sample, other DNA sequences also encode this same CDR3. This table comes from immunoSEQ multiplex PCR, and its TCRdb copy is limited to in-frame clones, with some not included. This sample has about 2.1 million clones, with just over 90% found just once. This sample is part of a study of shared clonotypes between healthy human individuals. Across the whole study: Per-donor plates numbered three CD4 naive, three CD4 memory, two CD8 naive and one CD8 memory.

This CDR3 is 14 amino acids long. V dropped 5 bases and J dropped 1; count of bases not matched to a gene: 4. Germline V gene data show CDR1 as SGHDT and CDR2 as YYEEEE. As defined, naive CD8 cells were CD45RO-negative and positively selected for CCR7, with terminally differentiated effector memory CD45RA+ cells excluded. Only Caucasian adults living in Nashville, Tennessee served as donors. Notes on the study in general: Sampling used blood alone; tissue repertoires probably differ.

This sequence originates from a man younger than 35 in good health. Some clones in this sample may be carry-over from other donors' samples. The chain recombines TRBV5-6 with TRBJ2-7, with 9 bases matching TRBD1. Sequenced: naive CD8+ T cells from PBMCs. As DNA, the CDR3 is TGTGCCAGCAGTCCGGGACAGGGATCCTACGAGCAGTACTTC. Protein sequence: CASSPGQGSYEQYF.